Below, 2 T cell receptor beta chains from the same sample are listed, as sequenced in a study of shared clonotypes between healthy human individuals. Naive CD8 cells were CD45RO-negative, positively selected for CCR7, excluding terminally differentiated effector memory CD45RA+ cells. Method: immunoSEQ multiplex PCR; TCRdb's copy keeps in-frame clones and lacks some. Among about 2,200,000 clones listed, under 95% were seen once. Sequenced: naive CD8+ T cells from PBMCs. The receptors originated from a man between 18 and 35 years old in good health. Some clones in this sample may be carry-over from other donors' samples.

The CDR3 protein is CASSFLTGGSSNQPQHF. Here the CDR3 DNA reads TGTGCCAGCAGTTTCCTTACAGGGGGCTCGAGCAATCAGCCCCAGCATTTT. This chain links TRBV28 with TRBJ1-5, with 9 nucleotides matching TRBD1. This CDR3 comprises 17 residues. Germline-derived CDR1 and CDR2 are MDHEN and SYDVKM. Trimming took 3 bases from V and 1 from J; bases not matched to a gene: 7.

The J gene is TRBJ2-1, the V gene TRBV6-4; 7 bases line up with TRBD2. The germline V gene encodes CDR1 MRHNA and CDR2 SNTAGT. This CDR3 is built from 15 residues. Trimming took 3 bases from V and 0 from J; bases not matched to a gene: 2. CDR3 loop: CASSESGVSYNEQFF. Written as DNA, the CDR3 is TGTGCCAGCAGTGAGAGCGGGGTCTCCTACAATGAGCAGTTCTTC.